This T cell receptor beta chain was identified in a study of PD-1 blockade in classical Hodgkin lymphoma. All patients relapsed after autologous stem cell transplantation, and brentuximab vedotin exposure varied. Repertoires were generated with immunoSEQ multiplex PCR, while TCRdb's copy carries only in-frame clones and drops some. The sample yields fewer than 15,000 clones, about 87% seen once. The sample holds a few counts of this clone. This CDR3 has 15 amino acids. Germline CDR1 reads LNHNV; CDR2 reads YYDKDF (reference sequence). Trimming took 0 bases from V and 7 from J, leaving 15 bases between them.

Here the sequenced sample was peripheral blood mononuclear cells (PBMCs), taken at baseline. The rearrangement joins TRBV15 to TRBJ2-5; TRBD1 is a possible D gene (5 bases). This receptor was obtained from a human donor with classical Hodgkin lymphoma. The CDR3 loop reads CATSRDAQGRGTQYF. The CDR3 bases are TGTGCCACCAGCAGAGATGCTCAGGGAAGGGGGACCCAGTACTTC.